The rows below give T cell receptor beta chains drawn from one sample of a study of cytomegalovirus exposure and HLA in healthy donors. This table comes from immunoSEQ multiplex PCR, and its TCRdb copy is limited to in-frame clones, with some not included. The data show 150,000 to 200,000 clones, over 75% seen once. The material sequenced was PBMCs. These receptors were obtained from a man aged 45 to 65 in good health and CMV-seropositive. Both conserved end residues are part of each CDR3. Fields, in order: CDR3 protein, CDR3 DNA, J gene, D gene, clone size, V gene, CDR3 length. A D gene is named only where the DNA matches it firmly. Clone size, where shown, is once, few, many, or a class for clones that have expanded.

cdr3_aa: CASRTAGTGGNQPQHF
cdr3_nt: TGTGCCAGTAGAACTGCCGGGACAGGGGGCAATCAGCCCCAGCATTTT
j_call: TRBJ1-5
d_call: TRBD1
clone_size: -
v_call: TRBV19
cdr3_length: 16

cdr3_aa: CASSAWTGSSYEQYF
cdr3_nt: TGTGCCAGCAGCGCCTGGACAGGGAGCTCCTACGAGCAGTACTTC
j_call: TRBJ2-7
d_call: TRBD1
clone_size: -
v_call: TRBV7-3
cdr3_length: 15

cdr3_aa: CASSEAQGIPEAFF
cdr3_nt: TGTGCCAGCAGTGAAGCACAGGGGATTCCTGAAGCTTTCTTT
j_call: TRBJ1-1
d_call: TRBD1
clone_size: -
v_call: TRBV6-1
cdr3_length: 14

cdr3_aa: CATSPRASTWYGYTF
cdr3_nt: TGTGCCACCAGCCCTAGAGCCAGCACCTGGTATGGCTACACCTTC
j_call: TRBJ1-2
d_call: -
clone_size: -
v_call: TRBV15
cdr3_length: 15

cdr3_aa: CSAEGPSGDEQFF
cdr3_nt: TGCAGCGCGGAAGGGCCCTCAGGGGATGAGCAGTTCTTC
j_call: TRBJ2-1
d_call: -
clone_size: -
v_call: TRBV29-1
cdr3_length: 13

cdr3_aa: CASSLSRGRETQYF
cdr3_nt: TGTGCCAGCAGCCTGTCCCGGGGTAGGGAGACCCAGTACTTC
j_call: TRBJ2-5
d_call: -
clone_size: once
v_call: TRBV28
cdr3_length: 14

cdr3_aa: CATSRDEYEQYF
cdr3_nt: TGTGCCACCAGCAGAGATGAGTACGAGCAGTACTTC
j_call: TRBJ2-7
d_call: -
clone_size: -
v_call: TRBV15
cdr3_length: 12

cdr3_aa: CASSRADRNTKAFF
cdr3_nt: TGTGCCAGCAGTCGGGCGGACAGGAACACTAAAGCTTTCTTT
j_call: TRBJ1-1
d_call: TRBD1
clone_size: -
v_call: TRBV27
cdr3_length: 14

cdr3_aa: CASSQADRGAYGYTF
cdr3_nt: TGCGCCAGCAGCCAAGCGGACAGGGGCGCCTATGGCTACACCTTC
j_call: TRBJ1-2
d_call: TRBD1
clone_size: -
v_call: TRBV4-1
cdr3_length: 15

cdr3_aa: CASSQVAHDFNEKLFF
cdr3_nt: TGTGCCAGCAGCCAAGTAGCTCACGATTTTAATGAAAAACTGTTTTTT
j_call: TRBJ1-4
d_call: -
clone_size: few
v_call: TRBV4-2
cdr3_length: 16

cdr3_aa: CASSLDRTNQPQHF
cdr3_nt: TGTGCCAGCAGCTTAGATAGGACAAATCAGCCCCAGCATTTT
j_call: TRBJ1-5
d_call: -
clone_size: -
v_call: TRBV11-2
cdr3_length: 14

cdr3_aa: CASSGGVYTSTDTQYF
cdr3_nt: TGTGCCAGCAGCGGGGGGGTTTACACTAGCACAGATACGCAGTATTTT
j_call: TRBJ2-3
d_call: -
clone_size: -
v_call: TRBV9
cdr3_length: 16

cdr3_aa: CATTSTGSYGYTF
cdr3_nt: TGTGCCACTACCTCGACAGGGTCGTATGGCTACACCTTC
j_call: TRBJ1-2
d_call: TRBD1
clone_size: -
v_call: TRBV27
cdr3_length: 13

cdr3_aa: CASSADRMGSPLHF
cdr3_nt: TGTGCCAGCAGTGCGGACAGGATGGGTTCACCCCTCCACTTT
j_call: TRBJ1-6
d_call: TRBD1
clone_size: -
v_call: TRBV6-1
cdr3_length: 14

cdr3_aa: CASSASGGDYNSPLHF
cdr3_nt: TGTGCCAGCAGCGCCTCAGGGGGCGACTATAATTCACCCCTCCACTTT
j_call: TRBJ1-6
d_call: TRBD1
clone_size: few
v_call: TRBV7-9
cdr3_length: 16

cdr3_aa: CASSLVVGQGAYNEQFF
cdr3_nt: TGTGCCAGCAGCTTAGTGGTGGGACAGGGGGCATACAATGAGCAGTTCTTC
j_call: TRBJ2-1
d_call: TRBD1
clone_size: -
v_call: TRBV7-7
cdr3_length: 17

cdr3_aa: CASSYDRGQGYTF
cdr3_nt: TGTGCCAGCAGTTACGACAGGGGGCAAGGCTACACCTTC
j_call: TRBJ1-2
d_call: TRBD1
clone_size: -
v_call: TRBV6-5
cdr3_length: 13

cdr3_aa: CASSQAAGSGYNEQFF
cdr3_nt: TGTGCCAGCTCACAGGCCGCTGGGAGTGGGTACAATGAGCAGTTCTTC
j_call: TRBJ2-1
d_call: -
clone_size: -
v_call: TRBV18
cdr3_length: 16

cdr3_aa: CASSKNRDRWEKAFF
cdr3_nt: TGCGCCAGCAGCAAGAACCGGGACAGGTGGGAAAAAGCTTTCTTT
j_call: TRBJ1-1
d_call: TRBD1
clone_size: -
v_call: TRBV5-1
cdr3_length: 15

cdr3_aa: CASRGGNEDEQFF
cdr3_nt: TGTGCCAGCAGGGGAGGGAATGAGGATGAGCAGTTCTTC
j_call: TRBJ2-1
d_call: TRBD2
clone_size: -
v_call: TRBV27
cdr3_length: 13

cdr3_aa: CASSIAGSTDTQYF
cdr3_nt: TGCGCCAGCAGTATAGCGGGGAGCACAGATACGCAGTATTTT
j_call: TRBJ2-3
d_call: TRBD2
clone_size: -
v_call: TRBV10-1
cdr3_length: 14

cdr3_aa: CASSFRQATDTQYF
cdr3_nt: TGTGCCAGCAGCTTCCGACAGGCCACAGATACGCAGTATTTT
j_call: TRBJ2-3
d_call: -
clone_size: -
v_call: TRBV7-8
cdr3_length: 14

cdr3_aa: CAWTRGQSYNEQFF
cdr3_nt: TGTGCCTGGACGCGGGGACAGTCCTACAATGAGCAGTTCTTC
j_call: TRBJ2-1
d_call: -
clone_size: -
v_call: TRBV30
cdr3_length: 14

cdr3_aa: CASSARGANEKLFF
cdr3_nt: TGTGCCAGCAGCGCCAGGGGGGCTAATGAAAAACTGTTTTTT
j_call: TRBJ1-4
d_call: TRBD1
clone_size: -
v_call: TRBV6-5
cdr3_length: 14

cdr3_aa: CASSLRSVRVSEAFF
cdr3_nt: TGTGCCAGCAGCCTGAGAAGTGTCAGGGTATCAGAAGCTTTCTTT
j_call: TRBJ1-1
d_call: -
clone_size: few
v_call: TRBV14
cdr3_length: 15

cdr3_aa: CASRTGTGRYGYTF
cdr3_nt: TGCGCCAGCAGAACGGGTACAGGGCGGTATGGCTACACCTTC
j_call: TRBJ1-2
d_call: -
clone_size: -
v_call: TRBV5-1
cdr3_length: 14

cdr3_aa: CASSQSIALRGANYGYTF
cdr3_nt: TGCGCCAGCAGTCAATCGATCGCCCTCAGGGGAGCTAACTATGGCTACACCTTC
j_call: TRBJ1-2
d_call: -
clone_size: few
v_call: TRBV23-1
cdr3_length: 18

cdr3_aa: CASSLLGSRIMTDTQYF
cdr3_nt: TGTGCCAGCAGCTTACTCGGGAGTAGAATTATGACAGATACGCAGTATTTT
j_call: TRBJ2-3
d_call: -
clone_size: -
v_call: TRBV11-2
cdr3_length: 17

cdr3_aa: CASTLRPTGNEKLFF
cdr3_nt: TGTGCCAGCACCCTTCGACCTACAGGTAATGAAAAACTGTTTTTT
j_call: TRBJ1-4
d_call: -
clone_size: few
v_call: TRBV6-9
cdr3_length: 15

cdr3_aa: CASSPGQGSYEQYF
cdr3_nt: TGTGCCAGCTCACCGGGACAGGGCTCCTACGAGCAGTACTTC
j_call: TRBJ2-7
d_call: TRBD1
clone_size: -
v_call: TRBV18
cdr3_length: 14

cdr3_aa: CASSSPGQGGSEQYF
cdr3_nt: TGTGCCAGCAGCTCCCCGGGACAGGGGGGTAGCGAGCAGTACTTC
j_call: TRBJ2-7
d_call: TRBD1
clone_size: -
v_call: TRBV28
cdr3_length: 15

cdr3_aa: CASSRQGAGDTEAFF
cdr3_nt: TGTGCCAGCAGCCGACAGGGGGCGGGCGACACTGAAGCTTTCTTT
j_call: TRBJ1-1
d_call: TRBD1
clone_size: once
v_call: TRBV2
cdr3_length: 15

cdr3_aa: CSVRPGTEAFF
cdr3_nt: TGCAGCGTCCGGCCGGGCACTGAAGCTTTCTTT
j_call: TRBJ1-1
d_call: -
clone_size: few
v_call: TRBV29-1
cdr3_length: 11

cdr3_aa: CASSNRDRADQFKNIQYF
cdr3_nt: TGTGCCAGCAGCAACCGGGACAGGGCCGACCAATTCAAAAACATTCAGTACTTC
j_call: TRBJ2-4
d_call: TRBD1
clone_size: -
v_call: TRBV5-4
cdr3_length: 18

cdr3_aa: CAWSRGADTQYF
cdr3_nt: TGTGCCTGGAGTCGGGGGGCAGATACGCAGTATTTT
j_call: TRBJ2-3
d_call: TRBD2
clone_size: -
v_call: TRBV30
cdr3_length: 12

cdr3_aa: CASSQEEWGAGSYNEQFF
cdr3_nt: TGCGCCAGCAGCCAAGAGGAATGGGGTGCGGGCTCCTACAATGAGCAGTTCTTC
j_call: TRBJ2-1
d_call: -
clone_size: -
v_call: TRBV4-3
cdr3_length: 18

cdr3_aa: CASSLDRGGTEAFF
cdr3_nt: TGTGCCAGCAGCTTGGACAGGGGAGGCACTGAAGCTTTCTTT
j_call: TRBJ1-1
d_call: TRBD1
clone_size: -
v_call: TRBV7-3
cdr3_length: 14

cdr3_aa: CASSLWDRGFGTEAFF
cdr3_nt: TGTGCCAGTAGTCTCTGGGACAGGGGATTTGGCACTGAAGCTTTCTTT
j_call: TRBJ1-1
d_call: TRBD1
clone_size: few
v_call: TRBV19
cdr3_length: 16

cdr3_aa: CASRRQGLENTIYF
cdr3_nt: TGTGCCAGCAGAAGACAGGGTCTGGAAAACACCATATATTTT
j_call: TRBJ1-3
d_call: TRBD1
clone_size: -
v_call: TRBV6-5
cdr3_length: 14

cdr3_aa: CATSRGGKYGYTF
cdr3_nt: TGTGCCACCAGCAGAGGAGGGAAGTATGGCTACACCTTC
j_call: TRBJ1-2
d_call: -
clone_size: -
v_call: TRBV15
cdr3_length: 13

cdr3_aa: CASNYGGKSDTQYF
cdr3_nt: TGTGCCAGCAATTACGGGGGAAAGTCGGATACGCAGTATTTT
j_call: TRBJ2-3
d_call: -
clone_size: -
v_call: TRBV5-8
cdr3_length: 14

cdr3_aa: CASKGQGGTEAFF
cdr3_nt: TGTGCCAGTAAGGGACAGGGGGGCACTGAAGCTTTCTTT
j_call: TRBJ1-1
d_call: TRBD1
clone_size: -
v_call: TRBV28
cdr3_length: 13

cdr3_aa: CASSLGGTTSQETQYF
cdr3_nt: TGCGCCAGCAGCTTGGGGGGGACTACAAGCCAAGAGACCCAGTACTTC
j_call: TRBJ2-5
d_call: TRBD2
clone_size: -
v_call: TRBV5-1
cdr3_length: 16

cdr3_aa: CASSRDSSNTEAFF
cdr3_nt: TGTGCCAGCAGCCGGGACAGCTCGAACACTGAAGCTTTCTTT
j_call: TRBJ1-1
d_call: TRBD1
clone_size: -
v_call: TRBV6-5
cdr3_length: 14

cdr3_aa: CASSENRGYNSPLHF
cdr3_nt: TGTGCCAGCAGTGAGAACAGGGGATATAATTCACCCCTCCACTTT
j_call: TRBJ1-6
d_call: TRBD1
clone_size: -
v_call: TRBV25-1
cdr3_length: 15

cdr3_aa: CASSPTGGRNYGYTF
cdr3_nt: TGTGCCAGCAGCCCAACAGGGGGACGAAACTATGGCTACACCTTC
j_call: TRBJ1-2
d_call: TRBD1
clone_size: -
v_call: TRBV9
cdr3_length: 15

cdr3_aa: CASSQVRGFKSSYNEQFF
cdr3_nt: TGCGCCAGCAGCCAAGTAAGAGGGTTTAAGAGCTCCTACAATGAGCAGTTCTTC
j_call: TRBJ2-1
d_call: -
clone_size: -
v_call: TRBV4-1
cdr3_length: 18

cdr3_aa: CASRGWDNEQFF
cdr3_nt: TGTGCCAGCAGGGGTTGGGACAACGAGCAGTTCTTC
j_call: TRBJ2-1
d_call: -
clone_size: few
v_call: TRBV7-6
cdr3_length: 12

cdr3_aa: CASSLLGQGAHEQYF
cdr3_nt: TGTGCCAGCAGTCTCTTGGGACAGGGGGCCCACGAGCAGTACTTC
j_call: TRBJ2-7
d_call: TRBD1
clone_size: -
v_call: TRBV2
cdr3_length: 15

cdr3_aa: CASRGRARTDAQYF
cdr3_nt: TGTGCCAGCAGAGGGAGAGCCCGCACAGATGCGCAGTATTTT
j_call: TRBJ2-3
d_call: -
clone_size: -
v_call: TRBV5-6
cdr3_length: 14

cdr3_aa: CASSIRGPLAEAFF
cdr3_nt: TGCGCCAGCAGCATCAGGGGGCCGTTGGCTGAAGCTTTCTTT
j_call: TRBJ1-1
d_call: TRBD1
clone_size: -
v_call: TRBV5-1
cdr3_length: 14

cdr3_aa: CASSLPSGGGSYGQYF
cdr3_nt: TGCGCCAGCAGCTTGCCCAGCGGGGGGGGATCCTACGGGCAGTACTTC
j_call: TRBJ2-7
d_call: TRBD2
clone_size: -
v_call: TRBV5-1
cdr3_length: 16

cdr3_aa: CASSLRTGGAETQYF
cdr3_nt: TGTGCCAGCAGCCTCAGGACAGGGGGTGCGGAGACCCAGTACTTC
j_call: TRBJ2-5
d_call: TRBD1
clone_size: -
v_call: TRBV5-5
cdr3_length: 15

cdr3_aa: CASSLVLATGANVLTF
cdr3_nt: TGTGCCAGCAGCTTAGTTTTGGCAACCGGGGCCAACGTCCTGACTTTC
j_call: TRBJ2-6
d_call: -
clone_size: few
v_call: TRBV7-9
cdr3_length: 16

cdr3_aa: CASSLRAGGTSTDTQYF
cdr3_nt: TGTGCCAGCTCACTTCGGGCAGGGGGAACTAGCACAGATACGCAGTATTTT
j_call: TRBJ2-3
d_call: TRBD1
clone_size: -
v_call: TRBV18
cdr3_length: 17